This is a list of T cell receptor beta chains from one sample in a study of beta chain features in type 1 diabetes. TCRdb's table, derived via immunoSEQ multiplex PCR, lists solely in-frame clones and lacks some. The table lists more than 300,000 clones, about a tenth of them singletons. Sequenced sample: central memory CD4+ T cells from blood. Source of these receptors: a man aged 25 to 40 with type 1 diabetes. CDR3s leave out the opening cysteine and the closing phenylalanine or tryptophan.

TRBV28,ASSLRESNQPQH
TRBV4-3,ASSQGTGFKAEAF
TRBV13,ASSSGRMREKLF
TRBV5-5,ASSFSEMNTEAF
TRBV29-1,SVEDYGRANVLT
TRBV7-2,ASSYRGQLADTEAF
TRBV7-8,ASSLRTNAGANVLT
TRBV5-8,ASSLGQSQGTEAF
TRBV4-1,ASSQDRGTSDPPLH
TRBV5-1,ASSGLQGTDTQY
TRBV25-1,ASSDARGDEKLF
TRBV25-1,ASSEYDSSAEAF
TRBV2,ASSGPGQRYGRTADTQY
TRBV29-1,SVAREPDTQY
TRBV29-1,SVEGTHGGYTEAF
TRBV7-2,ASTILAFVGELF
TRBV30,AWSETAGGRETQY
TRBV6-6,ASRPRTSGSYEQY
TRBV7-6,ASSLGAGTRFGNTIY
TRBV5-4,ASSSGQLRDEQF
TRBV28,ASSLGQGIGQF
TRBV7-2,ASSSGQLNRSLH
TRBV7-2,ASSRVRLAGARTGELF
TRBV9,ASSSYSTGTTEAF
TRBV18,ASSPQRGQETQY
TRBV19,ASSADGNYGYT
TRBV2,ASREAWDPQH
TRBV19,ASSFWTVGNTEAF
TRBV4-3,ASSQNRGTETQY
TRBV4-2,ASSQPGPETQY
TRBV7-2,ASSLVASGGMTYTDTQY
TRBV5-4,ASSFGRSDSYEQY
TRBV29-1,SGGQIDNEQF
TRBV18,ASSPPPRMNTEAF
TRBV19,ASSSRLARYQETQY
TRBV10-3,AITPGTGTYEQY
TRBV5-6,ASSLLATGETQY
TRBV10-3,AISERGLADHEQY
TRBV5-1,ASSFTGVNTGELF
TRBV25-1,ASSASGGSYEQY
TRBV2,ASSPLGETQY
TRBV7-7,ASGKEQY
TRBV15,ATSRDTNQGPQH
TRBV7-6,ASSLGSGADTQY
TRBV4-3,ASSPSWQGRLAQH
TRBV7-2,ASSLEGGKIYEQY
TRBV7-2,ASSLAQGLVEKLF
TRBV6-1,AISESTGVGGEKLF
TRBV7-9,ASSLVKGAMTEAF
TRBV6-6,ASRQGLLQETQY